A selection of T cell receptor beta chains follows, all from one sample in a study of T cell changes during pregnancy in multiple sclerosis. Generated by immunoSEQ multiplex PCR, the TCRdb table keeps only in-frame clones and is missing some. Among more than 40,000 clones listed, roughly nine tenths were seen once. Sequenced material: peripheral blood, taken in the first trimester of pregnancy. These receptor sequences come from a female donor in good health, enrolled as a control in a pregnancy study. Each CDR3 is given with its conserved first and last residue. A D gene is named only where the DNA matches it firmly. Expanded clones get a size class; other rows say once, few or many, or leave the size out.

size,D,J,V,length,CDR3,DNA
.,TRBD2,TRBJ2-7,TRBV7-8,15,CASSLPGGGSYEQYF,TGTGCCAGCAGCTTACCGGGAGGGGGGTCCTACGAGCAGTACTTC
.,TRBD2,TRBJ2-7,TRBV6-5,15,CASSPSSGSSYEQYF,TGTGCCAGCAGTCCTTCTAGCGGGAGCTCCTACGAGCAGTACTTC
.,TRBD2,TRBJ2-1,TRBV15,16,CATSRTSGGAYNEQFF,TGTGCCACCAGCAGAACTAGCGGGGGGGCGTACAATGAGCAGTTCTTC
.,.,TRBJ1-1,TRBV5-5,13,CASSFEGGTEAFF,TGTGCCAGCAGCTTTGAGGGAGGGACTGAAGCTTTCTTT
.,.,TRBJ2-7,TRBV14,23,CASSQDRTQGGQSLPSPYYEQYF,TGTGCCAGCAGCCAAGATCGGACGCAAGGAGGACAGTCCCTACCGTCCCCCTACTACGAGCAGTACTTC
.,TRBD1,TRBJ1-6,TRBV7-8,15,CASSLADRGLGGEHF,TGTGCCAGCAGCTTAGCAGACAGGGGGTTGGGCGGGGAACACTTT
.,TRBD1,TRBJ1-5,TRBV2,16,CASPDRGAYSNQPQHF,TGTGCCAGCCCTGACAGGGGAGCTTATAGCAATCAGCCCCAGCATTTT
.,.,TRBJ2-3,TRBV27,15,CASSSSGVWTDTQYF,TGTGCCAGCAGTTCTTCAGGGGTCTGGACAGATACGCAGTATTTT
.,TRBD1,TRBJ2-5,TRBV13,17,CASSSIRDRGKQETQYF,TGTGCCAGCAGCTCGATCCGGGACAGGGGAAAGCAAGAGACCCAGTACTTC
once,TRBD1,TRBJ1-3,TRBV30,14,CAWSTTGTGNTIYF,TGTGCCTGGAGTACGACAGGGACTGGAAACACCATATATTTT
.,TRBD1,TRBJ1-4,TRBV4-1,14,CASSQVDRDEKLFF,TGCGCCAGCAGCCAAGTGGACAGGGACGAAAAACTGTTTTTT
.,TRBD2,TRBJ2-3,TRBV4-3,18,CASSQSEREGRSTDTQYF,TGCGCCAGCAGCCAATCTGAGCGGGAGGGCCGAAGCACAGATACGCAGTATTTT
.,.,TRBJ1-3,TRBV10-3,16,CAISESGRLSGNTIYF,TGTGCCATCAGTGAGTCTGGCCGTCTCTCTGGAAACACCATATATTTT
.,.,TRBJ1-2,TRBV7-9,15,CASSPQGIDLSGYTF,TGTGCCAGCAGCCCTCAGGGAATCGATCTGAGTGGCTACACCTTC
.,TRBD1,TRBJ1-2,TRBV25-1,15,CASSAGDRAVGGYTF,TGTGCCAGCAGTGCAGGGGACAGGGCGGTTGGTGGCTACACCTTC
.,.,TRBJ2-7,TRBV5-1,12,CASSADFYEQYF,TGCGCCAGCAGCGCGGACTTCTACGAGCAGTACTTC
once,TRBD2,TRBJ2-5,TRBV10-2,14,CASRLAGGWKTQYF,TGCGCCAGCAGGCTAGCGGGGGGTTGGAAGACCCAGTACTTC
.,.,TRBJ1-5,TRBV2,15,CASSPGSLSNQPQHF,TGTGCCAGCAGCCCCGGGTCCCTGAGCAATCAGCCCCAGCATTTT
.,.,TRBJ2-4,TRBV4-3,13,CASSPGAKNIQYF,TGCGCCAGCAGCCCGGGAGCCAAAAACATTCAGTACTTC
.,.,TRBJ1-5,TRBV28,15,CASSLGGTRNQPQHF,TGTGCCAGCAGTTTAGGGGGGACGCGCAATCAGCCCCAGCATTTT
.,TRBD1,TRBJ2-5,TRBV7-9,14,CASSLAQGGETQYF,TGTGCCAGCAGCTTAGCACAGGGGGGAGAGACCCAGTACTTC
.,.,TRBJ2-2,TRBV6-6,16,CASRVKIRQNTGELFF,TGTGCCAGCAGAGTAAAGATTCGACAGAACACCGGGGAGCTGTTTTTT
.,.,TRBJ2-1,TRBV5-1,16,CASTRGAGVSYNEQFF,TGCGCCAGCACCCGGGGGGCAGGGGTCTCCTACAATGAGCAGTTCTTC
.,.,TRBJ2-4,TRBV7-9,17,CASSLWAKPQAKNIQYF,TGTGCCAGCAGCTTATGGGCAAAACCCCAAGCCAAAAACATTCAGTACTTC
.,TRBD2,TRBJ2-1,TRBV10-2,13,CASSDGGLAGQFF,TGCGCCAGCAGTGATGGAGGACTAGCGGGGCAGTTCTTC
.,.,TRBJ2-7,TRBV6-5,14,CASTLSGGSYEQYF,TGTGCCAGCACCCTCTCCGGGGGCTCCTACGAGCAGTACTTC
.,.,TRBJ1-6,TRBV5-1,16,CASSIEPQGGYSPLHF,TGCGCCAGCAGCATCGAACCACAGGGTGGGTATTCACCCCTCCACTTT
.,.,TRBJ2-7,TRBV6-6,14,CASTSFGTSDEQYF,TGTGCCAGCACCTCTTTTGGGACATCAGACGAGCAGTACTTC
many,TRBD2,TRBJ2-1,TRBV19,15,CASRATSGAYNEQFF,TGTGCCAGTAGGGCTACTAGCGGGGCCTACAATGAGCAGTTCTTC
.,TRBD2,TRBJ2-1,TRBV19,13,CASSSGRADVQFF,TGTGCCAGTAGTAGCGGGAGGGCCGATGTGCAGTTCTTC
.,TRBD2,TRBJ2-3,TRBV10-1,13,CASSESGGDTQYF,TGCGCCAGCAGTGAGTCGGGGGGGGATACGCAGTATTTT
.,TRBD2,TRBJ2-3,TRBV5-1,17,CASSTAGTSGGADTQYF,TGCGCCAGCAGCACAGCCGGGACTAGCGGGGGCGCAGATACGCAGTATTTT
.,.,TRBJ2-7,TRBV7-2,16,CASSQTKTLSVYEQYF,TGTGCCAGCAGCCAAACTAAGACCCTTTCTGTTTACGAGCAGTACTTC
.,.,TRBJ1-6,TRBV30,15,CAWRRVGGSNSPLHF,TGTGCCTGGAGGCGAGTCGGGGGTTCAAATTCACCCCTCCACTTT
.,.,TRBJ1-5,TRBV19,12,CASTLGGEPQHF,TGTGCCAGTACCCTAGGGGGGGAGCCCCAGCATTTT
.,.,TRBJ2-7,TRBV6-1,12,CASSEGSYEQYF,TGTGCCAGCAGTGAAGGGAGCTACGAGCAGTACTTC